The next 27 T cell receptor beta chains were all read from a single sample in a study of blood T cell repertoires in COVID-19. Produced via immunoSEQ multiplex PCR; TCRdb's table is partial and in-frame only. The sample has a few hundred thousand clones, 70% to 90% seen once. Sequences were obtained from PBMCs or T cells enriched from blood (not recorded which). The receptors stem from a man aged 25 to 45 who had recovered from COVID-19.

The chain carries TRBV27 and TRBJ2-4, with 7 bases fitting TRBD2. The CDR3 runs 16 residues. The V gene's germline CDR1 is MNHEY and CDR2 SMNVEV (reference sequence). V was pared by 5 bases and J by 1 base, with 8 bases of the junction left unmatched. The CDR3 is CASSRGGGRAKNIQYF. Here the CDR3 DNA reads TGTGCCAGCAGTCGAGGCGGGGGACGCGCCAAAAACATTCAGTACTTC.

The CDR3 sequence: CASSSHRVGAPDTEAFF. The CDR3 DNA is TGTGCCAGCAGCTCTCACAGGGTCGGTGCCCCTGACACTGAAGCTTTCTTT. The gene calls are TRBV7-9 and TRBJ1-1; D is perhaps TRBD1 (6 bases). V was pared by 4 bases and J by 3 bases, with 21 bases between. The CDR3 is made up of 17 amino acids. Germline-derived CDR1 and CDR2 are SEHNR and FQNEAQ (reference sequence).

The rearrangement joins TRBV3-1 (or the pseudogene TRBV3-2) to TRBJ2-2, with 8 positions matching TRBD1. J gave up 3 bases and V 3 bases, and 3 bases lay outside the gene matches. This CDR3 spans 15 amino acids. Germline V CDR1 and CDR2: LGHDT, YNNKEL (reference sequence). The CDR3: CASSQRQGHTGELFF. As DNA, the CDR3 is TGTGCCAGCAGCCAGAGACAGGGGCACACCGGGGAGCTGTTTTTT.

V is TRBV19 and J is TRBJ1-5; a possible D gene is TRBD1 (6 bases). V gave up 7 bases and J gave up 6 bases, with 19 bases separating them. Germline V CDR1 and CDR2: LNHDA, SQIVND (reference sequence). The CDR3 length is 15 residues. The CDR3 region has the DNA TGTGCCAGTACCGACTCGGGGGGGGCTGGTCAGCCCCAGCATTTT. Translation: CASTDSGGAGQPQHF.

The V gene is TRBV11-1, the J gene TRBJ1-1, with D perhaps TRBD1 (5 bases). Germline V gives CDR1 SGHAT, CDR2 FQDESV (reference sequence). V lost 7 bases to trimming and J lost 12 bases, with 21 bases between them. This CDR3 region has 13 residues. The CDR3 DNA reads as TGTGCCAGCACCTCTCCCCAGGGCACTGGGACTTTCTTT. Residues: CASTSPQGTGTFF.

The rearrangement uses TRBV11-1 and TRBJ1-2; TRBD1 matches 7 bases. With 4 bases clipped from V and 5 bases from J, the junction kept 10 bases outside the gene matches. CDR1 and CDR2 from the germline V gene are SGHAT and FQDESV (reference sequence). CDR3 length: 15 residues. CDR3 bases: TGTGCCAGCAGCTCCTCCAGGGACAGCAGATATGGCTACACCTTC. Residues: CASSSSRDSRYGYTF.

This clone was seen a few times. The chain combines TRBV6-6 with TRBJ1-6; the D gene is possibly TRBD1 (5 bases). The CDR3 has 14 amino acids. CDR1 MNHNY and CDR2 SVGAGI come from the germline V gene (reference sequence). Trimming cost V 11 bases and J 7 bases, with 18 bases left between them. CDR3 DNA: TGTGCCGAAGGGGAGGGGACCGCGAATTCACCCCTCCACTTT. As protein: CAEGEGTANSPLHF.

The chain links TRBV2 to TRBJ2-3, with TRBD2 matching over 7 bases. J was trimmed by 6 bases and V by 6 bases; bases with no gene match: 9. The germline V gene encodes CDR1 SNHLY and CDR2 FYNNEI. The CDR3 totals 14 residues. As DNA, the CDR3 is TGTGCCAGCAGCGCTAGCGGCCCCAGGGATACGCAGTATTTT. Translating it yields CASSASGPRDTQYF.

The genes are TRBV27 and TRBJ1-2; unclear D gene. The germline gives CDR1 MNHEY, CDR2 SMNVEV (reference sequence). The CDR3 length is 13 residues. Trimming pared 2 bases from V and 1 base from J, leaving 5 bases between. CDR3: CASSLRSNYGYTF. The CDR3 nucleotides are TGTGCCAGCAGTTTACGGAGTAACTATGGCTACACCTTC.

The chain carries TRBV7-8 and TRBJ2-1, with D possibly being TRBD1 (6 bases). Trimming left V 5 bases short and J 7 bases short, with 15 bases between. CDR1 is SGHVS and CDR2 is FQNEAQ in the germline V gene. The CDR3 has 14 residues. CDR3 in amino acids: CASSGTRGRNEQFF. DNA for the CDR3: TGTGCCAGCAGCGGGACAAGAGGTCGGAATGAGCAGTTCTTC.

V and J are TRBV9 and TRBJ1-3; D is unclear. Trimming removed 1 base from V and 0 bases from J, with 8 bases in between. The germline CDR1 and CDR2 sequences are SGDLS and YYNGEE. This CDR3 spans 15 amino acids. CDR3 sequence reads: CASSVSPSSGNTIYF. The CDR3 coding sequence is TGTGCCAGCAGCGTATCTCCGAGCTCTGGAAACACCATATATTTT.

The V gene is TRBV4-2, the J gene TRBJ2-5; 7 positions agree with TRBD2. V gave up 0 bases and J gave up 2 bases; unmatched junction bases: 15. The CDR3 extends over 19 amino acids. Per the germline V gene, CDR1 is LGHNA and CDR2 is YNFKEQ. This CDR3 reads CASSQEAGLAATFQETQYF. DNA for the CDR3: TGTGCCAGCAGCCAAGAGGCTGGGCTAGCGGCGACCTTTCAAGAGACCCAGTACTTC.

The rearrangement joins TRBV29-1 to TRBJ1-1; unclear D gene. Germline V CDR1 and CDR2: SQVTM, ANQGSEA. V was pared by 1 base and J by 0 bases, with 12 bases between. The CDR3 runs to 15 residues. The CDR3 DNA reads as TGCAGCGTTGAAGCGGGGTGGGGAATGAACACTGAAGCTTTCTTT. It codes for CSVEAGWGMNTEAFF.

V and J are TRBV19 and TRBJ1-5; the D gene is possibly TRBD1 (5 bases). V shed 0 bases and J shed 0 bases, with 18 bases lying between them. Germline assignment: CDR1 LNHDA and CDR2 SQIVND (reference sequence). The CDR3 sequence is 19 residues long. CDR3 loop: CASSIERWGRHNSNQPQHF. The CDR3, as DNA: TGTGCCAGTAGTATAGAACGTTGGGGCCGACACAATAGCAATCAGCCCCAGCATTTT. The full variable domain, in which reference TRBV19 and TRBJ1-5 provide the parts outside the CDR3, is DGGITQSPKYLFRKEGQNVTLSCEQNLNHDAMYWYRQDPGQGLRLIYYSQIVNDFQKGDIAEGYSVSREKKESFPLTVTSAQKNPTAFYLCASSIERWGRHNSNQPQHFGDGTRLSIL.

The chain has TRBV11-1 and TRBJ1-1, with a tentative D call TRBD1 (6 bases). Germline V gives CDR1 SGHAT, CDR2 FQDESV (reference sequence). V was shortened by 1 base and J by 5 bases, with 11 bases between the two germline ends. CDR3 length: 14 amino acids. CDR3 sequence: CASSLGRGTTEAFF. CDR3 nucleotide sequence: TGTGCCAGCAGCTTAGGCAGGGGCACTACTGAAGCTTTCTTT.

In this sample, this clone turned up once. V is TRBV6-6 and J is TRBJ2-7, with D possibly being TRBD2 (6 bases). Germline V gene lookup returns CDR1 MNHNY and CDR2 SVGAGI (reference sequence). With 0 bases removed from V and 0 bases from J, the gap between germline ends came to 12 bases. This CDR3 has 16 amino acids. The CDR3 sequence is CASSYSSGGSSYEQYF. The CDR3, as DNA: TGTGCCAGCAGTTACTCGAGTGGGGGGAGCTCCTACGAGCAGTACTTC.

This chain links TRBV19 with TRBJ2-7; 7 positions agree with TRBD1. V lost 3 bases and J lost 2; bases outside the gene matches: 7. Germline CDR1 reads LNHDA; CDR2 reads SQIVND (reference sequence). This CDR3 region has 15 residues. CDR3 in amino acids: CASSITGAFTYEQYF. CDR3 nucleotides: TGTGCCAGTAGTATTACAGGGGCGTTTACCTACGAGCAGTACTTC. The whole variable domain, remainder taken from reference TRBV19 and TRBJ2-7, is DGGITQSPKYLFRKEGQNVTLSCEQNLNHDAMYWYRQDPGQGLRLIYYSQIVNDFQKGDIAEGYSVSREKKESFPLTVTSAQKNPTAFYLCASSITGAFTYEQYFGPGTRLTVT.

This clone was seen once. This chain connects TRBV5-1 to TRBJ1-3, with 7 bases matching TRBD1. Per germline, CDR1 SGHRS and CDR2 YFSETQ. CDR3 length: 15 amino acids. J was trimmed by 2 bases and V by 4 bases; bases with no gene match: 6. CDR3 sequence reads: CASSLTGRTGNTIYF. CDR3 DNA sequence: TGCGCCAGCAGCCTGACAGGGAGGACTGGAAACACCATATATTTT.

This clone turned up a few times. V usage is TRBV7-9 and J usage is TRBJ1-4; 9 bases align to TRBD1. This CDR3 is built from 16 residues. Germline lookup yields CDR1 SEHNR and CDR2 FQNEAQ (reference sequence). Trimming took 7 bases from V and 5 from J; bases not matched to a gene: 11. The CDR3 spells CASTLRAGTGNEKLFF. The CDR3 region has the DNA TGTGCCAGCACCCTCCGGGCCGGGACAGGGAATGAAAAACTGTTTTTT.

This chain uses TRBV19 with TRBJ1-5, with 7 bases identical to TRBD1. The CDR3 loop spans 12 amino acids. Germline lookup yields CDR1 LNHDA and CDR2 SQIVND (reference sequence). The V segment lost 6 bases and the J segment 6 bases; nucleotides outside the gene matches: 2. The CDR3 loop is CASRDRSQPQHF. CDR3 DNA sequence: TGTGCCAGTAGGGACAGGAGTCAGCCCCAGCATTTT.

The chain couples TRBV7-4 to TRBJ1-2; no clear D. CDR1 is SGHVT, CDR2 SQSDAQ, per germline. V shed 6 bases and J shed 6 bases, with 17 bases lying between them. The CDR3 spans 14 residues. The CDR3 here is CASRFRLFDHGYTF. The CDR3 bases are TGTGCCAGCAGGTTCAGGTTATTCGACCATGGCTACACCTTC.

V gene TRBV7-2 combines with J gene TRBJ1-4; a weak D match, TRBD1 (5 bases). The length of the CDR3 is 15 residues. Trimming stripped 5 bases from V and 4 bases from J, with 14 bases between. Germline V gene data show CDR1 as SGHTA and CDR2 as FQGNSA. The CDR3: CASSLQGGGNEKLFF. DNA of the CDR3: TGTGCCAGCAGCCTCCAGGGCGGGGGTAATGAAAAACTGTTTTTT.

The V gene is TRBV5-4, the J gene TRBJ2-1; 15 bases fit TRBD2. The germline V gene encodes CDR1 SGHNT and CDR2 YYREEE (reference sequence). V dropped 4 bases and J dropped 6; count of bases not matched to a gene: 2. The CDR3 is made up of 15 amino acids. CDR3 in DNA: TGTGCCAGCAGCGGGACTAGCGGGGGGATCAATGAGCAGTTCTTC. It encodes CASSGTSGGINEQFF.

The chain uses TRBV19 and TRBJ2-3; 13 bases agree with TRBD2. Germline CDR1 and CDR2: LNHDA and SQIVND (reference sequence). Unmatched junction bases numbered 8, after V lost 5 bases and J lost 9 bases. The CDR3 covers 15 residues. This chain's CDR3 is CASSQLAGGPKTQYF. The CDR3 region has the DNA TGTGCCAGTAGTCAACTAGCGGGGGGGCCAAAGACGCAGTATTTT.

The chain uses TRBV6-1 and TRBJ1-3; D remains unclear. Germline CDR1 MNHNS, CDR2 SASEGT. Deletions cut 0 bases from V and 0 bases from J, with 3 bases between. This CDR3 comprises 14 residues. The CDR3 loop is CASSEASSGNTIYF. The CDR3 nucleotides are TGTGCCAGCAGTGAAGCCAGCTCTGGAAACACCATATATTTT.

The chain recombines TRBV9 with TRBJ1-3; a possible D gene is TRBD1 (6 bases). Germline CDR1 is SGDLS and CDR2 is YYNGEE. The CDR3 runs to 13 residues. V lost 3 bases and J 4 bases, leaving 8 bases between the germline ends. The CDR3 DNA reads TGTGCCAGCAGCGAACAGGGCGGAAACACCATATATTTT. Translated: CASSEQGGNTIYF.

The genes are TRBV5-4 and TRBJ1-6; D ambiguous. From germline, CDR1 is SGHNT and CDR2 YYREEE (reference sequence). This CDR3 is built from 12 residues. Deletions cut 5 bases from V and 9 bases from J, with 9 bases between. CDR3 amino acids: CASRIGSSPLHF. DNA of the CDR3: TGTGCCAGCAGGATCGGGAGTTCACCCCTCCACTTT.